The source of this T cell receptor beta chain is a study of cytomegalovirus exposure and HLA in healthy donors. Per the germline V gene, CDR1 is SGHTA and CDR2 is FQGNSA. V lost 3 bases and J 5 bases, leaving 7 bases between the germline ends. The CDR3 sequence is 12 residues long. The study ran its PCR with 60 Vbeta and 13 Jbeta primers. Here immunoSEQ multiplex PCR was the method, and the copy in TCRdb shows in-frame clones only, minus some. The data show roughly 170,000 clones, with roughly 80% seen just once and about 1% held by the top ten. The V gene is TRBV7-2, the J gene TRBJ1-2; D is perhaps TRBD1 (5 bases). The sequenced sample was PBMCs. The receptor comes from a man aged 30-40 years in good health and CMV-seronegative. The DNA for the CDR3 is TGTGCCAGCAGCTTGACAGCATATGGCTACACCTTC. As protein: CASSLTAYGYTF.